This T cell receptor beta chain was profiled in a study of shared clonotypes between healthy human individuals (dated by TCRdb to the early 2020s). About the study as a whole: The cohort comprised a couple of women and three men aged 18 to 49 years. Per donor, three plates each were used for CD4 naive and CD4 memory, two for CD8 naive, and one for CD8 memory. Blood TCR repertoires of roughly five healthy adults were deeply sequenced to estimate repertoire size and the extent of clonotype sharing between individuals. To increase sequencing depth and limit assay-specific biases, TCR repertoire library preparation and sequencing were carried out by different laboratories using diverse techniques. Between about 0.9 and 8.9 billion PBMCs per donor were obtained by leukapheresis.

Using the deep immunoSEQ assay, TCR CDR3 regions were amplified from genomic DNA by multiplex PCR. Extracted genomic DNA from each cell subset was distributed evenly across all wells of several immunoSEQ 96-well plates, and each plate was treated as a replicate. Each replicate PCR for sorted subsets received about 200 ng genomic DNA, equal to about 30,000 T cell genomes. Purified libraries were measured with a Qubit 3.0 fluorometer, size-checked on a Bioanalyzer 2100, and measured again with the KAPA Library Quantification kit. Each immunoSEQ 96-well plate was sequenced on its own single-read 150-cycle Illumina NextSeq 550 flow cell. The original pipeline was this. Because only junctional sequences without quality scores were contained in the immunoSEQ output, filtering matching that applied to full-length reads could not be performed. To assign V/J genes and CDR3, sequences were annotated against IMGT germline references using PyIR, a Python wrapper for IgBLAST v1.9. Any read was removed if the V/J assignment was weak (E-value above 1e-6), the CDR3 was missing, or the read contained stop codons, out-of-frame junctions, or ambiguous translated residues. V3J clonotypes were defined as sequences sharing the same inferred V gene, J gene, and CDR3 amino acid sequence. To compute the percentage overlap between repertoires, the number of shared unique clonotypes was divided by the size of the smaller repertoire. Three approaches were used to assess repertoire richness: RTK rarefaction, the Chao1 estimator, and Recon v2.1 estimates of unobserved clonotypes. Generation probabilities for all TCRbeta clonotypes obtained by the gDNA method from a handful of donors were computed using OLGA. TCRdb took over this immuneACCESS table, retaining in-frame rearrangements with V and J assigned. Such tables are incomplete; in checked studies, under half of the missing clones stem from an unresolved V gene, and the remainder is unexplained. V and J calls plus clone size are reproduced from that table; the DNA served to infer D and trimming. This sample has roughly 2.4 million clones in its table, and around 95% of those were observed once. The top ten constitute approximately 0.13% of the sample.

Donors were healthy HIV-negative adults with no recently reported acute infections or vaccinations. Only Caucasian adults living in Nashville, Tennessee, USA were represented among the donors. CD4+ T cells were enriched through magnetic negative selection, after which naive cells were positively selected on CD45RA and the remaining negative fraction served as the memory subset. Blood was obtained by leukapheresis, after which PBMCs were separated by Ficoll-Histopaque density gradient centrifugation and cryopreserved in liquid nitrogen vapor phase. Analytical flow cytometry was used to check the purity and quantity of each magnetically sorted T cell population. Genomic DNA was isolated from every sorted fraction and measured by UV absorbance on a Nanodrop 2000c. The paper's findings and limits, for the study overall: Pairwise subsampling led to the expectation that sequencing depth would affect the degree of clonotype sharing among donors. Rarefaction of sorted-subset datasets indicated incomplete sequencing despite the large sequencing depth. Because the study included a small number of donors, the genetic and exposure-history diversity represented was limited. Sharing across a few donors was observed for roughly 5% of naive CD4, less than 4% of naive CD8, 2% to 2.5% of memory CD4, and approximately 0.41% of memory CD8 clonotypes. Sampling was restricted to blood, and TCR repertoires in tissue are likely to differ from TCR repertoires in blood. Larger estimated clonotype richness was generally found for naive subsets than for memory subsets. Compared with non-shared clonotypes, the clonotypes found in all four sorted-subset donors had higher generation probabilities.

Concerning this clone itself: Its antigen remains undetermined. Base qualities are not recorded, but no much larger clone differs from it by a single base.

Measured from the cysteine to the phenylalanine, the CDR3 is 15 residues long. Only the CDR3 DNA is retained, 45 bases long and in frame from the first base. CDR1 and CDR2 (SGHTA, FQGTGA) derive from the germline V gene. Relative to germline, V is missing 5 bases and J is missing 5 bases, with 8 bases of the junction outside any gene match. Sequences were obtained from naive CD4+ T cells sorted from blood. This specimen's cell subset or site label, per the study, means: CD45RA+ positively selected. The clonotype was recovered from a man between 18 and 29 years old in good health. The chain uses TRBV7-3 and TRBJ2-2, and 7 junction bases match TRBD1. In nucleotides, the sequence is TGTGCCAGCAGCCTTGACAGGGTTGGGACCGGGGAGCTGTTTTTT. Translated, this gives CASSLDRVGTGELFF.